This T cell receptor (beta chain) was identified during a study of cytomegalovirus exposure and HLA in healthy donors. This PCR relied on a set of 60 Vbeta primers and 13 Jbeta primers. Here immunoSEQ multiplex PCR was the method, and the copy in TCRdb shows in-frame clones only, minus some. The table includes approximately 90,000 clones, around 77% detected once. A word on this clone: Its antigen is unidentified.

Study-wide findings and caveats: Many donors shared some public TCRs, even though most TCR sequences were rare. The study had only CMV serostatus as immune exposure information. Cytomegalovirus-associated status was assigned to 150 to 200 TCR beta chains.

The receptor's source is a man aged 40-55 years in good health and CMV-seronegative. Sequenced input: PBMCs.

In DNA form, the CDR3 reads TGTGCCAGCAGCCTTACCGGGACAACAATTTACAATGAGCAGTTCTTC. Residues: CASSLTGTTIYNEQFF. V gene TRBV11-2 combines with J gene TRBJ2-1; D might be TRBD1 (6 bases). Trimming shortened V by 5 bases and J by 4 bases, and 18 bases separated the two germline ends. CDR1 and CDR2 (germline): SGHAT, FQNNGV. This CDR3 comprises 16 residues.